This TCR beta chain is drawn from a study of cytomegalovirus exposure and HLA in healthy donors. Method: immunoSEQ multiplex PCR; TCRdb's copy keeps in-frame clones and lacks some. The sample has about 98,000 clones, more than 75% seen once. Overall study results and limits: Three chains linked to CMV were shown in vitro to be specific for CMV antigens. According to a subsequent analysis, TCR clusters identified in the first cohort showed a tendency to co-occur across the 100 to 150 validation repertoires.

Germline lookup yields CDR1 SQVTM and CDR2 ANQGSEA. CDR3 length equals 13 residues. The trim removed 7 bases at V and 0 bases at J, leaving 4 bases unmatched. Note on this clone: Its antigen is not known.

The sequencing sample was made of PBMCs. This TCR was sampled from a man aged 18 to 35 in good health and CMV-seropositive. The chain couples TRBV29-1 to TRBJ1-2, with 8 nucleotides matching TRBD1. The CDR3 spells CSALTGANYGYTF. CDR3 sequence (DNA): TGCAGCGCCTTGACAGGGGCTAACTATGGCTACACCTTC.